The entry that follows covers one T cell receptor beta chain sequence. This sample was taken from a study of blood T cell repertoires in COVID-19. Study details: COVID-19 samples collected from the United States, Italy and Spain covered acute and convalescent phases. PBMCs, B-cell-depleted T cells, or T cells were the source of the cDNA or gDNA that made up the material.

This CDR3 is built from 14 residues. Germline CDR1 reads MDHEN; CDR2 reads SYDVKM. Trimming removed 8 bases from V and 5 bases from J; junction bases left unmatched: 10. Recruited during active infection, patients (from Seattle) were subsequently followed longitudinally. Original processing notes: Amplification with reference gene primers provided the estimates of nucleated cell counts. Only in-frame clones appear in the TCRdb table, and some are missing; sequencing was by immunoSEQ multiplex PCR. V and J calls and clone size follow that table, whereas D and trimming were derived from the DNA. Among hundreds of thousands of clones, 70% to 90% were seen once, and the ten largest hold approximately 3%.

The sequenced material came from peripheral blood. This sequence originates from a woman aged 30 to 39 with COVID-19, enrolled during active disease. The chain couples TRBV28 to TRBJ1-2; 8 bases map to TRBD1. The CDR3 reads CASRAGQGRYGYTF. The DNA of the CDR3 is TGTGCCAGCCGGGCCGGACAGGGCAGGTATGGCTACACCTTC.